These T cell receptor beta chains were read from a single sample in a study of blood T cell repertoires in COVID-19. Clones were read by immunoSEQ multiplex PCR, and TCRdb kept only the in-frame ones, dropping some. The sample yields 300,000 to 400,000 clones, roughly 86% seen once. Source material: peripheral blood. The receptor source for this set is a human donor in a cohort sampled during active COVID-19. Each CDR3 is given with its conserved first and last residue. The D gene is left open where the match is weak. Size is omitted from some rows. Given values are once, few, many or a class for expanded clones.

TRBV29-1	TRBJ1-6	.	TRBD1	TGCAGCGTCGGGGACAGAAATAATTCACCCCTCCACTTT	CSVGDRNNSPLHF
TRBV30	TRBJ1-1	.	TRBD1	TGTGCCTGGAAACAGGGGAGATGGAACACTGAAGCTTTCTTT	CAWKQGRWNTEAFF
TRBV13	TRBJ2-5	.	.	TGTGCCAGCAGCTCGAGGACAATCCAAGAGACCCAGTACTTC	CASSSRTIQETQYF
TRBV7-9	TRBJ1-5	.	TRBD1	TGTGCCAGCAGCTTAGCGTTCGGGGACAGCCACAATCAGCCCCAGCATTTT	CASSLAFGDSHNQPQHF
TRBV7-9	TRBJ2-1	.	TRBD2	TGTGCCAGCAGTCCTTTAACTAGCGGGAGCTCCTACAATGAGCAGTTCTTC	CASSPLTSGSSYNEQFF
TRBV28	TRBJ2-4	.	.	TGTGCCAGCAGAGAACTAGCCAAAAACATTCAGTACTTC	CASRELAKNIQYF
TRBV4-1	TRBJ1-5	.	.	TGCGCCAGCAGGCGGGGGCCTCAGAGCAATCAGCCCCAGCATTTT	CASRRGPQSNQPQHF
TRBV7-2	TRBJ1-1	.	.	TGTGCCAGCAGCTTAGACGGGCAGGGGAACACTGAAGCTTTCTTT	CASSLDGQGNTEAFF
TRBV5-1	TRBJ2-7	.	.	TGCGCCAGCAGCACGGCTAGCGAGGCATCCTACGAGCAGTACTTC	CASSTASEASYEQYF
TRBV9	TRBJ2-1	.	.	TGTGCCAGCAGCGCTAACCTGAGAAGCTCCTACAATGAGCAGTTCTTC	CASSANLRSSYNEQFF
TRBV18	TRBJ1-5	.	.	TGTGCCAGCTCTCTTAGCAATCAGCCCCAGCATTTT	CASSLSNQPQHF
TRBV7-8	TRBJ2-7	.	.	TGTGCCAGCAGCCCTATGGAAATGGAGTGGGGCCCCTACGAGCAGTACTTC	CASSPMEMEWGPYEQYF
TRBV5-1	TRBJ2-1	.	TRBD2	TGCGCCAGCAGCCAAGGGACTAGCGGAGGCAATGAGCAGTTCTTC	CASSQGTSGGNEQFF
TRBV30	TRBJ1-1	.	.	TGTGCCTGGAGAGGTGGGGCTCGAACTGAAGCTTTCTTT	CAWRGGARTEAFF
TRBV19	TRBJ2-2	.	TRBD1	TGTGCCACCCACAGCCCCGGACAGGGGGGCACCGGGGAGCTGTTTTTT	CATHSPGQGGTGELFF
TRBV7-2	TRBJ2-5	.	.	TGTGCCAGCAGCTTAGGGAGTAGCGGAGGTGGAGAGACCCAGTACTTC	CASSLGSSGGGETQYF
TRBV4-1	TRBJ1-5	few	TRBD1	TGCGCCAGCAGCCAAGAGCCTACAGGGGGCTTACAGCCCCAGCATTTT	CASSQEPTGGLQPQHF
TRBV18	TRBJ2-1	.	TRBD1	TGTGCCAGCTCACCTAACTTGGGACAGGGGAATGAGCAGTTCTTC	CASSPNLGQGNEQFF
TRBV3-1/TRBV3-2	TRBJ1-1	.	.	TGTGCCAGCAGCCAAGCGTTCGAGCCAGGAGCTTTCTTT	CASSQAFEPGAFF
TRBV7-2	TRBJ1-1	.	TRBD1	TGTGCCAGCAGTTCCGGGACAGGGGAGAACACTGAAGCTTTCTTT	CASSSGTGENTEAFF
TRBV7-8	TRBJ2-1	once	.	TGTGCCAGCAGCCGCCCTATCTACTACAACTTGGATGAGCAGTTCTTC	CASSRPIYYNLDEQFF
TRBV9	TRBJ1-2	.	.	TGTGCCAGCAGCCCCCAACCAGGGATAGGTGGCTACACCTTC	CASSPQPGIGGYTF
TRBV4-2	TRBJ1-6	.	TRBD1	TGTGCCAGCAGCCAAGATGTCCGGGACAGGGTGAGGTCACCCCTCCACTTT	CASSQDVRDRVRSPLHF
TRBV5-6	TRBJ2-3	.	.	TGTGCCAGCAGCCCCTGGCATAACACAGATACGCAGTATTTT	CASSPWHNTDTQYF
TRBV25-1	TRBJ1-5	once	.	TGTGCCAGCAGTCGACAGGGCAATCAGCCCCAGCATTTT	CASSRQGNQPQHF
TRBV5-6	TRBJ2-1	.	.	TGTGCCAGCAGCTTGGCAGGCCTCAATGAGCAGTTCTTC	CASSLAGLNEQFF
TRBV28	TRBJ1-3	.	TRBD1	TGTGCCAGCAGTTACCAGGGGACAGGGGGAAACACCATATATTTT	CASSYQGTGGNTIYF
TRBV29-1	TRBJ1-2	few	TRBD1	TGCAGCGTTGAGGGAAAACAGGGGGCCGCGATCGGCTACACCTTC	CSVEGKQGAAIGYTF